A selection of T cell receptor beta chains follows, all from one sample in a study of OX40 agonist ivuxolimab in advanced cancers. Data came from immunoSEQ multiplex PCR; TCRdb stores just in-frame clones and leaves some out. Here the sample spans approximately 70,000 clones, around 90% being singletons. The specimen was CD4+ or CD8+ T cells sorted from blood, collected in a trial of the OX40 agonist ivuxolimab. All receptors derive from an adult with an advanced solid tumor such as melanoma, head and neck, liver or kidney cancer. Each CDR3 is given with its conserved first and last residue. D genes are given only for firm matches. Size tells how often a clone was seen (once, few, many) or the class of an expanded clone, and some rows leave it out.

V	size	J	D	CDR3	DNA
TRBV28	NA	TRBJ2-1	NA	CASSPRIAYNEQFF	TGTGCCAGCAGTCCTCGGATAGCGTACAATGAGCAGTTCTTC
TRBV18	NA	TRBJ2-1	NA	CASSLGGGEQFF	TGTGCCAGCTCCCTCGGGGGAGGCGAGCAGTTCTTC
TRBV19	NA	TRBJ1-1	TRBD1	CASRRQGFEAFF	TGTGCCAGTAGACGACAGGGTTTTGAAGCTTTCTTT
TRBV11-3	NA	TRBJ2-5	TRBD1	CASSSGQGEETQYF	TGTGCCAGCAGCTCAGGACAGGGGGAGGAGACCCAGTACTTC
TRBV6-1	NA	TRBJ2-2	NA	CASRLVLGGELFF	TGTGCCAGCAGACTGGTCCTCGGCGGGGAGCTGTTTTTT
TRBV4-1	NA	TRBJ1-1	NA	CASSHLRGEKVNTEAFF	TGCGCCAGCAGCCACCTACGCGGGGAAAAGGTGAACACTGAAGCTTTCTTT
TRBV2	NA	TRBJ1-4	TRBD1	CASSTDREEMTNEKLFF	TGTGCCAGCAGTACGGACAGGGAGGAAATGACTAATGAAAAACTGTTTTTT
TRBV2	few	TRBJ2-7	NA	CASIQSTLSHEQYF	TGTGCCAGCATCCAATCCACTCTTTCCCACGAGCAGTACTTC
TRBV5-4	NA	TRBJ1-1	NA	CASRAPETGTEAFF	TGTGCCAGCAGAGCCCCAGAGACTGGCACTGAAGCTTTCTTT
TRBV6-6	NA	TRBJ2-1	NA	CASSYLESSYNEQFF	TGTGCCAGCAGTTACTTGGAGAGCTCCTACAATGAGCAGTTCTTC
TRBV5-1	NA	TRBJ2-3	TRBD2	CASSLWTSGSGDTQYF	TGCGCCAGCAGCTTATGGACTAGCGGGAGTGGAGATACGCAGTATTTT
TRBV5-8	NA	TRBJ2-5	TRBD2	CASSLTSGGQETQYF	TGTGCCAGCAGCCTCACTAGCGGTGGGCAGGAGACCCAGTACTTC
TRBV5-6	NA	TRBJ2-1	NA	CASSLLQGYNEQFF	TGTGCCAGCAGCTTGCTTCAGGGGTACAATGAGCAGTTCTTC
TRBV9	once	TRBJ2-3	NA	CASSVGTTSTDTQYF	TGTGCCAGCAGCGTCGGCACTACTAGCACAGATACGCAGTATTTT
TRBV27	NA	TRBJ1-6	NA	CASSLIGVGYNSPLHF	TGTGCCAGCAGTTTAATAGGGGTTGGATATAATTCACCCCTCCACTTT
TRBV4-3	NA	TRBJ1-2	TRBD1	CASSQAGTVNGYTF	TGCGCCAGCAGCCAAGCCGGGACAGTTAATGGCTACACCTTC
TRBV7-9	NA	TRBJ1-1	NA	CASSLESGDEAFF	TGTGCCAGCAGCTTAGAATCAGGAGATGAAGCTTTCTTT
TRBV7-2	NA	TRBJ2-7	TRBD1	CASSLGQGGTYEQYF	TGTGCCAGCAGCCTGGGACAGGGGGGCACCTACGAGCAGTACTTC
TRBV27	NA	TRBJ2-1	TRBD1	CASGPGQSFLEQFF	TGTGCCAGCGGACCGGGACAGTCCTTCCTTGAGCAGTTCTTC
TRBV19	NA	TRBJ2-5	TRBD2	CASSRLGGGAYETQYF	TGTGCCAGTAGCCGTCTTGGCGGGGGGGCTTATGAGACCCAGTACTTC
TRBV9	once	TRBJ1-2	NA	CASSVAGGLYGYTF	TGTGCCAGCAGCGTAGCTGGAGGGCTTTATGGCTACACCTTC
TRBV25-1	NA	TRBJ2-7	NA	CASSRGGGHYEQYF	TGTGCCAGCAGTCGAGGGGGAGGGCACTACGAGCAGTACTTC
TRBV11-1	NA	TRBJ2-7	TRBD2	CASSFAGTSVYEQYF	TGTGCCAGCAGTTTCGCCGGGACTAGTGTGTACGAGCAGTACTTC
TRBV27	few	TRBJ2-7	NA	CASSLLGDEQYF	TGTGCCAGCAGTTTACTCGGGGACGAGCAGTACTTC
TRBV28	NA	TRBJ1-4	NA	CASSLSAVLNEKLFF	TGTGCCAGCAGTTTATCTGCGGTACTTAATGAAAAACTGTTTTTT